One sample yielded the 6 T cell receptor beta chains listed below, sequenced in a study of monozygotic twins with inflammatory bowel disease. TCRdb reprocessed the 5' RACE reads and stores each CDR3 protein as one record, lacking DNA. This table lists approximately 160,000 distinct CDR3 sequences. Sequences were obtained from blood. The receptors shown here come from a human donor with ulcerative colitis or Crohn's disease, or a healthy co-twin of an affected twin (not recorded which).

This chain links TRBV28 with TRBJ2-4; TCRdb's D call, TRBD2, is unchecked because there is no DNA. Germline V CDR1 and CDR2: MDHEN, SYDVKM. There are 17 residues in the CDR3. The CDR3: CASSFVGGRVTKNIQYF. The variable domain in full, with the rest retrieved from reference TRBV28 and TRBJ2-4, is DVKVTQSSRYLVKRTGEKVFLECVQDMDHENMFWYRQDPGLGLRLIYFSYDVKMKEKGDIPEGYSVSREKKERFSLILESASTNQTSMYLCASSFVGGRVTKNIQYFGAGTRLSVL.

V is TRBV20-1 and J is TRBJ2-3; no DNA is available, so the TRBD2 call from TCRdb remains unchecked. Germline V gene lookup returns CDR1 DFQATT and CDR2 SNEGSKA (reference sequence). The length of the CDR3 is 14 residues. The CDR3 loop reads CSARGLFYTDTQYF.

The gene calls are TRBV6-1 and TRBJ2-5; no DNA is available, so the TRBD1 call from TCRdb remains unchecked. Germline V gives CDR1 MNHNS, CDR2 SASEGT. CDR3 length: 15 amino acids. CDR3 region: CASSRWGAEQETQYF.

The gene calls are TRBV20-1 and TRBJ1-5. The length of the CDR3 is 14 residues. Germline V gene sequence: CDR1 DFQATT, CDR2 SNEGSKA (reference sequence). CDR3 amino acids: CSARGSGLNQPQHF.

The gene calls are TRBV6-2 or TRBV6-3 and TRBJ1-2; TCRdb reports TRBD1, a call that lacks DNA to check it against. The CDR3 sequence is 15 residues long. Per germline, CDR1 MNHEY and CDR2 SVGEGT. CDR3 loop: CASSYGRPANYGYTF.

The chain has TRBV9 and TRBJ2-3; TCRdb proposes TRBD1, but this gene call is untestable without DNA. The V gene's germline CDR1 is SGDLS and CDR2 YYNGEE. This CDR3 contains 16 residues. The CDR3 reads CASRPRGDRSTDTQYF.